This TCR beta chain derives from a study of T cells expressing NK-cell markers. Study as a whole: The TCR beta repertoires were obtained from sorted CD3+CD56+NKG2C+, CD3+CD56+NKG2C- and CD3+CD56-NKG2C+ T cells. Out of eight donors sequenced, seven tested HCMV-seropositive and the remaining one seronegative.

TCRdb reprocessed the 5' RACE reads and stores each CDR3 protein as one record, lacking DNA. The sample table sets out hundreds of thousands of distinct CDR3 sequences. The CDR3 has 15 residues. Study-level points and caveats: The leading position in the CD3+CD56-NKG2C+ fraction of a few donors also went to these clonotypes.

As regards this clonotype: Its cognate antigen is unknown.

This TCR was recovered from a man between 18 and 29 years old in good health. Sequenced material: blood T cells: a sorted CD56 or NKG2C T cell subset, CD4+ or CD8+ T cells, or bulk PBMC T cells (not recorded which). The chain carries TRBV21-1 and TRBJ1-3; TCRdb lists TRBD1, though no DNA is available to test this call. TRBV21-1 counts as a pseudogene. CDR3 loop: CASSMTGFSGNTIYF.